Reported below is one T cell receptor (beta chain). Its target is unknown. These data belong to a study of cytomegalovirus exposure and HLA in healthy donors. At the level of the study: As an earlier analysis found, 150 million to 200 million T cells yielded fewer than 130 million unique TCR beta sequences.

Study observations and caveats: V- and J-gene trimming of TCR beta was linked (in a later analysis) to a missense DCLRE1C variant.

V was cut by 6 bases and J by 2 bases, with 4 bases left in between. Germline assignment: CDR1 DFQATT and CDR2 SNEGSKA (reference sequence). The CDR3 is 10 amino acids. It was with 60 Vbeta and 13 Jbeta primers that the PCR ran. Produced via immunoSEQ multiplex PCR; TCRdb's table is partial and in-frame only. This sample has around 150,000 clones, with roughly 80% found just once. The receptor was derived from a male donor in good health and CMV-seronegative. Sequenced: PBMCs. The chain combines TRBV20-1 with TRBJ2-5; D not resolved. The CDR3 DNA reads as TGCAGTGCCCAACAAGAGACCCAGTACTTC. Translating gives CSAQQETQYF.